This is a list of T cell receptor beta chains from one sample in a study of blood T cell repertoires in COVID-19. TCRdb keeps only in-frame clones here, not all; method: immunoSEQ multiplex PCR. The sample has around 270,000 clones, over 80% seen once. Material for sequencing was PBMCs or T cells enriched from blood (not recorded which). The receptors here all came from a woman between 40 and 55 years old who had been exposed to COVID-19. Each CDR3 is given with its conserved first and last residue. The order of the fields is CDR3 protein, CDR3 DNA, V gene, J gene, clone size, D gene. A D gene is named only where the DNA matches it firmly. Expanded clones get a size class; other rows say once, few or many, or leave the size out.

CATSQSGRIGYTF	TGTGCCACCAGTCAATCGGGGAGGATAGGCTACACCTTC	TRBV10-3	TRBJ1-2	.	.
CASSLDPGLGNEQFF	TGTGCCAGCAGCTTAGATCCGGGACTAGGTAATGAGCAGTTCTTC	TRBV7-2	TRBJ2-1	.	TRBD2
CASSPSGQPQHF	TGTGCCAGCAGCCCCTCTGGCCAGCCCCAGCATTTT	TRBV11-2	TRBJ1-5	.	.
CASSPMRTGYSLNSPLHF	TGTGCCAGCAGCCCGATGAGAACAGGGTACTCGCTGAATTCACCCCTCCACTTT	TRBV7-2	TRBJ1-6	.	.
CASSSGQGDNEKLFF	TGTGCCAGCAGCTCGGGACAGGGGGATAACGAAAAACTGTTTTTT	TRBV5-1	TRBJ1-4	.	TRBD1
CASSQGGLASYEQFF	TGCGCCAGCAGCCAAGGCGGGCTAGCTTCATATGAGCAGTTCTTC	TRBV4-3	TRBJ2-1	once	.
CSAAPTGAAGEKLFF	TGCAGCGCTGCACCCACAGGGGCGGCAGGTGAAAAACTGTTTTTT	TRBV29-1	TRBJ1-4	.	TRBD1
CASSSWPREGVEAFF	TGCGCCAGCAGCTCCTGGCCCAGGGAAGGCGTTGAAGCTTTCTTT	TRBV5-1	TRBJ1-1	few	.
CASSLTVYGYTF	TGTGCCAGCAGCTTGACAGTCTATGGCTACACCTTC	TRBV5-6	TRBJ1-2	once	.
CASYSPNGYEQYF	TGTGCCAGTTACTCCCCGAACGGCTACGAGCAGTACTTC	TRBV19	TRBJ2-7	.	.
CASSLPPINSGNTIYF	TGTGCCAGCAGCCTGCCCCCTATAAACTCTGGAAACACCATATATTTT	TRBV5-6	TRBJ1-3	.	.
CASSEGALSGANVLTF	TGTGCCAGCAGTGAGGGGGCCCTCTCTGGGGCCAACGTCCTGACTTTC	TRBV6-1	TRBJ2-6	.	.
CASSPGQYYGYTF	TGTGCCAGCAGCCCGGGACAGTACTATGGCTACACCTTC	TRBV12-3/TRBV12-4	TRBJ1-2	.	TRBD1
CASTTIQGPLGYGYTF	TGTGCCAGCACTACGATACAGGGCCCTTTAGGGTATGGCTACACCTTC	TRBV2	TRBJ1-2	.	.
CASSTGQGFHSNQPQHF	TGTGCCAGCAGTACGGGACAGGGATTTCATAGCAATCAGCCCCAGCATTTT	TRBV6-2/TRBV6-3	TRBJ1-5	.	TRBD1
CASSHGTIVAAGELFF	TGCGCCAGCAGCCATGGGACAATAGTTGCGGCGGGGGAGCTGTTTTTT	TRBV4-3	TRBJ2-2	.	.
CATNSFGQTMSPLHF	TGTGCCACCAATTCGTTTGGACAGACGATGTCACCCCTCCACTTT	TRBV28	TRBJ1-6	.	.
CASSFLYPNYGYTF	TGTGCCAGCAGCTTTCTTTATCCTAACTATGGCTACACCTTC	TRBV7-9	TRBJ1-2	.	.
CASGRGTAQPQHF	TGTGCCAGCGGTAGGGGAACAGCTCAGCCCCAGCATTTT	TRBV19	TRBJ1-5	.	.
CASRPGLAASYEQYF	TGTGCCAGCAGACCTGGACTAGCGGCCTCCTACGAGCAGTACTTC	TRBV6-5	TRBJ2-7	.	TRBD2
CASSLTTGHYGYTF	TGTGCCAGCAGCTTGACGACAGGGCACTATGGCTACACCTTC	TRBV5-6	TRBJ1-2	.	TRBD1
CATSDEAGLAGDTQYF	TGTGCCACCAGTGACGAAGCGGGACTAGCGGGAGATACGCAGTATTTT	TRBV24-1	TRBJ2-3	.	TRBD2
CASRPTTGGHTEAFF	TGTGCCAGTAGGCCCACCACAGGGGGGCACACTGAAGCTTTCTTT	TRBV19	TRBJ1-1	.	TRBD1
CASMDTSSLANYGYTF	TGTGCCAGCATGGACACTTCCTCCTTAGCTAACTATGGCTACACCTTC	TRBV27	TRBJ1-2	.	.
CASSPPGQGEWRNYGYTF	TGTGCCAGCAGCCCCCCGGGACAGGGGGAGTGGAGGAACTATGGCTACACCTTC	TRBV5-1	TRBJ1-2	.	TRBD1
CATSGSQYQETQYF	TGTGCCACCAGTGGAAGTCAGTACCAAGAGACCCAGTACTTC	TRBV24-1	TRBJ2-5	once	.
CASSLGGDNEQFF	TGTGCCAGCAGTTTAGGGGGGGACAATGAGCAGTTCTTC	TRBV27	TRBJ2-1	.	TRBD2
CASKSVGRSSYNEQFF	TGTGCCAGTAAAAGTGTCGGGAGGAGCTCCTACAATGAGCAGTTCTTC	TRBV19	TRBJ2-1	few	TRBD2
CASRPTDTFRSPLHF	TGTGCCAGCAGGCCGACGGACACCTTTCGATCACCCCTCCACTTT	TRBV6-5	TRBJ1-6	once	.
CASSLDGQGAHPGQFF	TGTGCCAGCAGCTTGGACGGGCAGGGGGCCCATCCGGGCCAGTTCTTC	TRBV5-4	TRBJ2-1	once	TRBD1
CASSFEGQGNYGYTF	TGTGCCAGCAGTTTTGAAGGACAGGGTAACTATGGCTACACCTTC	TRBV28	TRBJ1-2	few	TRBD1
CASSIGGTGGYEQYF	TGTGCCAGTAGTATAGGGGGAACAGGGGGCTACGAGCAGTACTTC	TRBV19	TRBJ2-7	.	TRBD1
CASRVGARGPGGELFF	TGTGCCAGCAGAGTAGGTGCGCGGGGGCCCGGCGGGGAGCTGTTTTTT	TRBV7-3	TRBJ2-2	.	.
CASSLIPGSTNEKLFF	TGTGCCAGCAGTTTAATTCCGGGGTCAACTAATGAAAAACTGTTTTTT	TRBV28	TRBJ1-4	.	.
CASSSWGPTTDTQYF	TGTGCCAGCAGCTCTTGGGGGCCAACCACAGATACGCAGTATTTT	TRBV7-2	TRBJ2-3	.	.
CASSLNREKETQYF	TGTGCCAGCAGCTTGAACAGGGAAAAGGAGACCCAGTACTTC	TRBV5-4	TRBJ2-5	.	.
CAWDEGLGNTIYF	TGTGCCTGGGATGAGGGCCTCGGAAACACCATATATTTT	TRBV30	TRBJ1-3	.	.
CASSLRGAGNEQFF	TGTGCCAGCAGCTTACGGGGGGCTGGCAATGAGCAGTTCTTC	TRBV7-3	TRBJ2-1	.	.